These 18 T cell receptor beta chains originate from one sample sequenced in a study of Graves' ophthalmopathy and Graves' hyperthyroidism. The sequenced template was RNA, covering the TCR beta CDR3 region. Second-round multiplex PCR came after a first-round RT-PCR that employed HTBI primers. In TCRdb, the multiplex PCR reads were re-called with MiXCR into one record per CDR3 protein. The sample consists of approximately 160,000 distinct CDR3 sequences, approximately 38% of them appearing once. The sequenced sample was peripheral blood. Every receptor here comes from a middle-aged woman with Graves' ophthalmopathy.

The chain couples TRBV25-1 to TRBJ1-5; possible D gene TRBD1, 6 bases. Germline V gene lookup returns CDR1 MGHDK and CDR2 SYGVNS. Trimming removed 0 bases at V and 3 bases at J, with 21 bases between. The CDR3 sequence is 19 residues long. CDR3 loop: CASSEYYRAERGSNQPQHF. The CDR3 DNA sequence: TGTGCCAGCAGTGAATACTACAGGGCCGAGAGGGGATCCAATCAGCCCCAGCATTTT.

The CDR3 loop is CASSPGGPGAGYTF. CDR3 in DNA: TGTGCCAGCAGCCCAGGGGGCCCGGGGGCTGGCTACACCTTC. V gene TRBV6-1 combines with J gene TRBJ1-2, with 8 bases matching TRBD1. This CDR3 has 14 residues. Germline V gene data show CDR1 as MNHNS and CDR2 as SASEGT. J gave up 7 bases and V 6 bases, and 10 bases lay outside the gene matches.

In its sample, this clonotype was seen a few times. The J gene is TRBJ2-7, the V gene TRBV7-8; D might be TRBD1 or TRBD2, each matching 5 bases. V was pared by 0 bases and J by 5 bases, with 14 bases between. CDR3 length: 15 residues. The germline gives CDR1 SGHVS, CDR2 FQNEAQ. The CDR3 here is CASSLARTRGDEQYF. CDR3 nucleotide sequence: TGTGCCAGCAGCTTAGCGCGTACTAGAGGGGACGAGCAGTACTTC.

This clonotype was seen at least ten times. The chain combines TRBV19 with TRBJ1-5; no firm D call. The CDR3 has 14 amino acids. V lost 5 bases, J lost 6 bases, and 14 bases lay in between. Germline V gives CDR1 LNHDA, CDR2 SQIVND (reference sequence). CDR3 bases: TGTGCCAGTAGTTCTAGACGAAGTCCTCAGCCCCAGCATTTT. Translation gives CASSSRRSPQPQHF.

The rearrangement joins TRBV4-3 to TRBJ2-5; no definite D call. Germline V gene data show CDR1 as LGHNA and CDR2 as YSLEER. The CDR3 length is 15 residues. V was clipped by 1 base and J by 5 bases, with 14 bases between them. The CDR3 nucleotides read TGCGCCAGCAGCCAAGGTCAAAGCGTATGGGAGACCCAGTACTTC. This translates into CASSQGQSVWETQYF.

The genes are TRBV11-3 and TRBJ2-5, with TRBD1 matching over 10 bases. Germline loops: CDR1 SGHNT, CDR2 YENEEA. The V and J ends lost 3 bases and 4 bases, in that order; junction bases with no gene match: 5. The length of the CDR3 is 15 residues. CDR3 sequence (DNA): TGTGCCAGCAGCTTCGGGACAGGGGTGCGAGAGACCCAGTACTTC. Translation gives CASSFGTGVRETQYF.

The gene calls are TRBV12-3 or TRBV12-4 and TRBJ2-7; D unclear. This CDR3 has 14 amino acids. Trimming shortened V by 4 bases and J by 0 bases, and 10 bases separated the two germline ends. Here the CDR3 DNA reads TGTGCCAGCAGTTGGTCGGCGGACTCCTACGAGCAGTACTTC. This gives the protein CASSWSADSYEQYF.

The chain recombines TRBV30 with TRBJ2-2, with a tentative D call TRBD1 (6 bases). The CDR3 sequence is 13 residues long. Germline V gene data show CDR1 as GTSNPN and CDR2 as SVGIG (reference sequence). Trimming stripped 1 base from V and 3 bases from J, with 6 bases between. The CDR3 nucleotides are TGTGCCTGGAGTGACAGGGACACCGGGGAGCTGTTTTTT. Protein product: CAWSDRDTGELFF. The whole variable domain, remainder taken from reference TRBV30 and TRBJ2-2, is SQTIHQWPATLVQPVGSPLSLECTVEGTSNPNLYWYRQAAGRGLQLLFYSVGIGQISSEVPQNLSASRPQDRQFILSSKKLLLSDSGFYLCAWSDRDTGELFFGEGSRLTVL.

This clonotype has at least ten counts. The chain joins TRBV24-1 to TRBJ1-1; D uncertain. V was cut by 4 bases and J by 0 bases, with 2 bases left in between. This CDR3 is built from 12 residues. The germline V gene encodes CDR1 KGHDR and CDR2 SFDVKD. The CDR3 is CATSDVNTEAFF. The CDR3 bases are TGTGCCACCAGTGACGTGAACACTGAAGCTTTCTTT.

In this sample, this clonotype turned up once. This chain uses TRBV2 with TRBJ1-1, with D tentatively TRBD1 (5 bases). The CDR3 extends over 17 amino acids. Trimming stripped 5 bases from V and 5 bases from J, with 24 bases between. Germline V gene lookup returns CDR1 SNHLY and CDR2 FYNNEI. CDR3 sequence: CASSFQTGARGSTEAFF. Here the CDR3 DNA reads TGTGCCAGCAGTTTCCAAACAGGAGCACGGGGGAGTACTGAAGCTTTCTTT.

The rearrangement joins TRBV7-9 to TRBJ2-5, with 13 bases identical to TRBD2. The germline gives CDR1 SEHNR, CDR2 FQNEAQ (reference sequence). V was clipped by 4 bases and J by 2 bases; unmatched bases: 4. The CDR3 is 16 residues long. CDR3 loop: CASSSPTSGGQETQYF. The DNA of the CDR3 is TGTGCCAGCAGCTCGCCGACTAGCGGGGGGCAAGAGACCCAGTACTTC.

This clonotype has a count of ten or more. This chain joins TRBV28 and TRBJ2-7; 7 bases align to TRBD2. The V gene's germline CDR1 is MDHEN and CDR2 SYDVKM. This CDR3 is built from 15 residues. Trimming cost V 1 base and J 3 bases; bases outside gene matches: 6. For the CDR3, the DNA is TGTGCCAGCAGTTTATCGGGGGGAGCGAACTACGAGCAGTACTTC. It specifies CASSLSGGANYEQYF.

DNA of the CDR3: TGTGCCAGCAGCTTGTCACAGGGGGCTTTGGAGACCCAGTACTTC. This sequence encodes CASSLSQGALETQYF. The chain joins TRBV7-8 to TRBJ2-5; 9 nucleotides align to TRBD1. The V and J ends lost 3 bases and 5 bases, in that order; junction bases with no gene match: 7. The germline CDR1 and CDR2 sequences are SGHVS and FQNEAQ. The CDR3 loop spans 15 amino acids.

This clonotype was recorded at least ten times. The J gene is TRBJ2-3, the V gene TRBV5-5, with D unclear. V lost 0 bases and J lost 5, with 10 bases in between. The CDR3 loop spans 14 amino acids. The germline CDR1 and CDR2 sequences are SGHKS and YYEKEE (reference sequence). The CDR3 reads CASSLGVGIDTQYF. In DNA, the CDR3 is TGTGCCAGCAGCTTGGGTGTGGGGATAGATACGCAGTATTTT.

The V gene is TRBV12-3 or TRBV12-4, the J gene TRBJ2-2; TRBD2 might be the D (7 bases). Between the trimmed V and J ends, which lost 5 bases and 5 bases, there was a span of 15 bases. CDR3 length: 15 amino acids. The CDR3 sequence is CASSLSAGQTGELFF. The CDR3 nucleotides read TGTGCCAGCAGTCTTTCAGCGGGACAAACCGGGGAGCTGTTTTTT.

The chain couples TRBV12-3 or TRBV12-4 to TRBJ2-7, with TRBD2 identical over 9 bases. J gave up 2 bases and V 6 bases, and 14 bases lay outside the gene matches. The CDR3 has 17 residues. The CDR3 region has the DNA TGTGCCAGCAGCTCGATCGAACTAGCGGGTACCACCTACGAGCAGTACTTC. This codes for CASSSIELAGTTYEQYF.

The chain has TRBV12-3 or TRBV12-4 and TRBJ1-1; D remains unclear. V shed 4 bases and J shed 0 bases, with 9 bases lying between them. The CDR3 is made up of 14 amino acids. The CDR3 reads CASSWVPMNTEAFF. The DNA of the CDR3 is TGTGCCAGCAGTTGGGTGCCGATGAACACTGAAGCTTTCTTT.

This clonotype was seen repeatedly, ten times or more. CDR3: CASSLRGAVYTGELFF. CDR3 in DNA: TGTGCCAGCAGCCTGCGGGGGGCGGTATACACCGGGGAGCTGTTTTTT. The chain recombines TRBV11-1 with TRBJ2-2; 8 nucleotides line up with TRBD2. The CDR3 totals 16 residues. Germline CDR1 reads SGHAT; CDR2 reads FQDESV (reference sequence). V was pared by 5 bases and J by 3 bases, with 8 bases of the junction left unmatched.